Below are 24 T cell receptor beta chains sequenced from a single sample in a study of blood T cell repertoires in COVID-19. The assay was immunoSEQ multiplex PCR, and TCRdb's table has in-frame clones only and misses some. Here the sample spans approximately 130,000 clones, roughly four fifths being singletons. Input material: peripheral blood. These receptors were collected from a human donor in a cohort sampled during active COVID-19.

The chain has TRBV4-3 and TRBJ2-2; D is undetermined. The V gene lost 4 bases and the J gene lost 6 bases, with 9 bases spanning the gap. Germline values: CDR1 LGHNA, CDR2 YSLEER. The CDR3 consists of 13 residues. This CDR3 is CASSPHSAGELFF. The CDR3 coding sequence is TGCGCCAGCAGCCCTCACAGTGCCGGGGAGCTGTTTTTT.

The chain has TRBV9 and TRBJ1-5; D is unresolved. V was trimmed by 1 base and J by 4 bases, leaving 12 bases between them. The CDR3 contains 15 residues. Looked up from germline, CDR1 is SGDLS and CDR2 is YYNGEE. The CDR3 bases are TGTGCCAGCAGCGTATCAGGAATTATAAATCAGCCCCAGCATTTT. Translation: CASSVSGIINQPQHF.

The chain recombines TRBV2 with TRBJ2-5; D unresolved. Germline V gene lookup returns CDR1 SNHLY and CDR2 FYNNEI. This CDR3 is 14 amino acids long. The ends were cut back, 4 bases at V and 1 base at J, with 10 bases in the middle. The CDR3 region has the DNA TGTGCCAGCAGTGCAGACTCTATCCAAGAGACCCAGTACTTC. Residues: CASSADSIQETQYF.

This clone was counted a single time. The chain couples TRBV7-9 to TRBJ2-7; tentatively, D is TRBD2 (6 bases). The V end was cut by 1 base, the J end by 2 bases, with 18 bases between. Germline V gives CDR1 SEHNR, CDR2 FQNEAQ (reference sequence). CDR3 length: 17 amino acids. For the CDR3, the DNA is TGTGCCAGCAGCTTAGTGGGGGGTGGGACCGTAGCCTACGAGCAGTACTTC. It codes for CASSLVGGGTVAYEQYF. Supplemented by reference TRBV7-9 and TRBJ2-7, the full variable domain reads DTGVSQNPRHKITKRGQNVTFRCDPISEHNRLYWYRQTLGQGPEFLTYFQNEAQLEKSRLLSDRFSAERPKGSFSTLEIQRTEQGDSAMYLCASSLVGGGTVAYEQYFGPGTRLTVT.

The gene calls are TRBV10-3 and TRBJ1-1, with TRBD1 matching 8 bases. V lost 11 bases and J lost 1; bases outside the gene matches: 6. This CDR3 has 13 amino acids. Germline assignment: CDR1 ENHRY and CDR2 SYGVKD. The CDR3 is CALQGDRNTEAFF. Written as DNA, the CDR3 is TGTGCCTTACAGGGGGACAGGAACACTGAAGCTTTCTTT.

The chain couples TRBV10-3 to TRBJ1-5; TRBD1 matches at 8 bases. The CDR3 is made up of 14 amino acids. V dropped 6 bases and J dropped 6; count of bases not matched to a gene: 7. CDR1 and CDR2 from the germline V gene are ENHRY and SYGVKD. In DNA, the CDR3 is TGTGCCATCAGCCACGGACAGGGCGGTCAGCCCCAGCATTTT. This sequence encodes CAISHGQGGQPQHF.

This rearrangement joins TRBV7-9 to TRBJ1-1, with TRBD1 identical over 9 bases. Germline-derived CDR1 and CDR2 are SEHNR and FQNEAQ (reference sequence). The V gene end was trimmed by 1 base and the J gene end by 3 bases; junction bases not matched to a gene: 3. The length of the CDR3 is 15 residues. CDR3 in amino acids: CASSLGTGVYTEAFF. DNA of the CDR3: TGTGCCAGCAGCTTAGGGACAGGGGTGTACACTGAAGCTTTCTTT. The variable domain in full, completed from reference TRBV7-9 and TRBJ1-1, reads DTGVSQNPRHKITKRGQNVTFRCDPISEHNRLYWYRQTLGQGPEFLTYFQNEAQLEKSRLLSDRFSAERPKGSFSTLEIQRTEQGDSAMYLCASSLGTGVYTEAFFGQGTRLTVV.

The chain employs TRBV4-3 and TRBJ2-7; tentatively, D is TRBD2 (6 bases). Germline loops: CDR1 LGHNA, CDR2 YSLEER. With 0 bases removed from V and 7 bases from J, the gap between germline ends came to 13 bases. This CDR3 comprises 14 residues. The CDR3 reads CASSQDRGSGEQYF. DNA for the CDR3: TGCGCCAGCAGCCAAGATCGGGGGTCGGGGGAGCAGTACTTC.

Only one count was recorded for this clone. V and J are TRBV29-1 and TRBJ1-4; 9 nucleotides line up with TRBD1. Germline V CDR1 and CDR2: SQVTM, ANQGSEA. The CDR3 contains 12 residues. V was clipped by 6 bases and J by 9 bases; unmatched bases: 5. The CDR3 bases are TGCAGCGTCGTGGGACAGGGTCAAAAACTGTTTTTT. It is translated as CSVVGQGQKLFF.

The rearrangement links TRBV5-5 to TRBJ2-2; D may be TRBD2 (6 bases). This CDR3 comprises 15 residues. V shed 3 bases and J shed 1 base, with 10 bases lying between them. CDR1 and CDR2 from the germline V gene are SGHKS and YYEKEE (reference sequence). The CDR3 loop reads CASSSGTLNTGELFF. In nucleotides, the CDR3 is TGTGCCAGCAGCTCCGGGACTCTGAACACCGGGGAGCTGTTTTTT.

CDR3 in DNA: TGTGCCACCAGCCCACCCCACAGGGGGGGAGCTGAAGCTTTCTTT. Translated, it gives CATSPPHRGGAEAFF. The chain links TRBV15 to TRBJ1-1, with 8 positions matching TRBD1. The CDR3 consists of 15 residues. Germline trimming cut 5 bases from V and 6 bases from J; bases unmatched to any gene: 11. CDR1 is LNHNV, CDR2 YYDKDF, per germline (reference sequence).

This clone was seen only once. The chain couples TRBV3-1 (or the pseudogene TRBV3-2) to TRBJ2-7, with TRBD1 as a possible D gene (5 bases). V lost 1 base and J lost 9, with 10 bases in between. Germline V gene data show CDR1 as LGHDT and CDR2 as YNNKEL (reference sequence). The length of the CDR3 is 12 residues. The CDR3 DNA reads as TGTGCCAGCAGCCAAGGATCAAGGGGGCAGTACTTC. Its protein product is CASSQGSRGQYF.

The V and J genes are TRBV12-5 and TRBJ1-2, with D uncertain. Germline V gene lookup returns CDR1 LGHNT and CDR2 FRNRAP. V was clipped by 0 bases and J by 6 bases, with 11 bases between them. The CDR3 runs to 14 residues. DNA for the CDR3: TGTGCTAGTGGTTTGGTCGGAGTAACTAATGGCTACACCTTC. Its translation is CASGLVGVTNGYTF.

V and J are TRBV5-6 and TRBJ2-5; possible D gene TRBD2, 7 bases. The V gene lost 2 bases and the J gene lost 5 bases, with 16 bases spanning the gap. The germline gives CDR1 SGHDT, CDR2 YYEEEE. The CDR3 has 15 amino acids. The CDR3 region has the DNA TGTGCCAGCAGCTTTAAAGGGGGGGATCGGGAGACCCAGTACTTC. Its protein is CASSFKGGDRETQYF.

This chain joins TRBV5-1 and TRBJ2-1; 11 bases are shared with TRBD2. The ends lost 5 bases at V and 6 bases at J; junction bases unmatched: 13. The germline gives CDR1 SGHRS, CDR2 YFSETQ. The CDR3 length is 17 residues. The DNA of the CDR3 is TGCGCCAGCAGTCTCGTCGTTAGCGGGGGGGCCCGCAATGAGCAGTTCTTC. It codes for CASSLVVSGGARNEQFF.

The CDR3 DNA reads as TGTGCCAGTAGTAGGGGCGGGGGGGAGACCCAGTACTTC. This sequence encodes CASSRGGGETQYF. The rearrangement links TRBV19 to TRBJ2-5; TRBD2 aligns across 8 bases. CDR1 LNHDA and CDR2 SQIVND come from the germline V gene (reference sequence). The V and J ends lost 4 bases and 5 bases, in that order; junction bases with no gene match: 3. There are 13 residues in the CDR3. Full variable domain (remainder filled in from reference TRBV19 and TRBJ2-5): DGGITQSPKYLFRKEGQNVTLSCEQNLNHDAMYWYRQDPGQGLRLIYYSQIVNDFQKGDIAEGYSVSREKKESFPLTVTSAQKNPTAFYLCASSRGGGETQYFGPGTRLLVL.

This rearrangement joins TRBV7-2 to TRBJ2-3, with a tentative D call TRBD2 (6 bases). Trimming left V 3 bases short and J 10 bases short, with 14 bases between. This CDR3 has 13 amino acids. Germline CDR1 is SGHTA and CDR2 is FQGNSA. CDR3 loop: CASSFNGGDSQYF. As DNA, the CDR3 is TGTGCCAGCAGCTTTAATGGCGGGGATTCGCAGTATTTT.

V usage is TRBV5-1 and J usage is TRBJ2-4; 9 nucleotides align to TRBD1. CDR1 and CDR2 from the germline V gene are SGHRS and YFSETQ. This CDR3 has 15 amino acids. Trimming cost V 5 bases and J 9 bases; bases outside gene matches: 12. CDR3 bases: TGCGCCAGCAGTGTGGGACAGGGCACGAGGGGCATTCAGTACTTC. Encoded protein: CASSVGQGTRGIQYF.

This chain links TRBV11-2 with TRBJ2-5; 10 bases agree with TRBD1. This CDR3 is built from 15 residues. Germline V CDR1 and CDR2: SGHAT, FQNNGV. V was clipped by 5 bases and J by 5 bases; unmatched bases: 8. The DNA of the CDR3 is TGTGCCAGCAGCGCAGACAGGGGGCCGTTGGAGACCCAGTACTTC. The encoded protein is CASSADRGPLETQYF.

This clone has just one count. This sequence joins TRBV28 and TRBJ1-2; 10 bases line up with TRBD1. V shed 5 bases and J 5 bases; nucleotides not matched to a gene: 5. Germline V lookup: CDR1 MDHEN, CDR2 SYDVKM. The CDR3 runs to 14 residues. CDR3 DNA: TGTGCCAGCAGTCCGGGACAGGGGAAGTATGGCTACACCTTC. It translates to CASSPGQGKYGYTF.

V is TRBV11-3 and J is TRBJ1-1; 9 positions agree with TRBD1. J lost 1 base, V lost 3 bases, and 6 bases had no gene match. Germline CDR1 reads SGHNT; CDR2 reads YENEEA. This CDR3 contains 16 residues. CDR3 residues: CASSLGTGRGNTEAFF. CDR3 DNA: TGTGCCAGCAGCTTGGGGACAGGGAGGGGGAACACTGAAGCTTTCTTT. Full variable domain (rest looked up from reference TRBV11-3 and TRBJ1-1): EAGVVQSPRYKIIEKKQPVAFWCNPISGHNTLYWYLQNLGQGPELLIRYENEEAVDDSQLPKDRFSAERLKGVDSTLKIQPAELGDSAVYLCASSLGTGRGNTEAFFGQGTRLTVV.

J is TRBJ1-3 and V is TRBV20-1; TRBD1 is a possible D gene (6 bases). This CDR3 has 16 residues. V gave up 3 bases and J gave up 1 base, with 16 bases separating them. From germline, CDR1 is DFQATT and CDR2 SNEGSKA (reference sequence). This CDR3 is CSASPAVQGSGNTIYF. In DNA, the CDR3 is TGCAGTGCTAGTCCCGCGGTTCAGGGGTCTGGAAACACCATATATTTT.

This chain links TRBV5-1 with TRBJ2-1; possible D gene TRBD2, 6 bases. The CDR3 contains 15 residues. The germline CDR1 and CDR2 sequences are SGHRS and YFSETQ. V lost 5 bases, J lost 3 bases, and 15 bases lay in between. CDR3 nucleotide sequence: TGCGCCAGCAGGCATAGGGACTTCATCTACAATGAGCAGTTCTTC. This codes for CASRHRDFIYNEQFF.

The chain links TRBV6-6 to TRBJ2-6; perhaps TRBD2 as D (6 bases). The V end lost 6 bases, the J end lost 1 base, and 10 bases lay between the germline ends. This CDR3 spans 15 amino acids. Germline V gene data show CDR1 as MNHNY and CDR2 as SVGAGI (reference sequence). This CDR3 is CASSRRGSGANVLTF. For the CDR3, the DNA is TGTGCCAGCAGCCGGAGGGGATCTGGGGCCAACGTCCTGACTTTC.